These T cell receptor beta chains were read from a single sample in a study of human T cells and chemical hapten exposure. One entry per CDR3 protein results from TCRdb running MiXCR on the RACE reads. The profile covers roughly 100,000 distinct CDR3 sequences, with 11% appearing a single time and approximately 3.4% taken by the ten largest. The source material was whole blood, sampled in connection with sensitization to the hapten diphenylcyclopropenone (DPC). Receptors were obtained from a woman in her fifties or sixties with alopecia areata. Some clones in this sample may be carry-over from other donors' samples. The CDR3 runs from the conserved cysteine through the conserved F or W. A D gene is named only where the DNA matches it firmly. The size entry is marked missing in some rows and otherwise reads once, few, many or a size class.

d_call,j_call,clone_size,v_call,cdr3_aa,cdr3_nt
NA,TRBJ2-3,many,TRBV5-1,CASSLDQSTDTQYF,TGCGCCAGCAGCTTGGACCAAAGCACAGATACGCAGTATTTT
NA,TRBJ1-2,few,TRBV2,CASSEALSGLYGYTF,TGTGCCAGCAGTGAAGCCTTATCGGGACTCTATGGCTACACCTTC
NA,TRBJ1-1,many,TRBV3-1,CASSQEVDKAFF,TGTGCCAGCAGCCAAGAGGTGGATAAAGCTTTCTTT
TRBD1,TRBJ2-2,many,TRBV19,CASSIQGAETGELFF,TGTGCCAGTAGTATACAGGGGGCTGAAACCGGGGAGCTGTTTTTT
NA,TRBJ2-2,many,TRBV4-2,CASSQLWGTTGELFF,TGTGCCAGCAGCCAACTTTGGGGAACCACCGGGGAGCTGTTTTTT
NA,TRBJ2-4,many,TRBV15,CATSRGDRSIAKNIQYF,TGTGCCACCAGCAGAGGTGACAGATCCATAGCCAAAAACATTCAGTACTTC
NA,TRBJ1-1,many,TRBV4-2,CASSQEYSWTEAFF,TGTGCCAGCAGCCAGGAGTATAGTTGGACTGAAGCTTTCTTT
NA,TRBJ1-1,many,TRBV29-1,CSVNLGGTEAFF,TGCAGCGTCAACTTAGGGGGCACTGAAGCTTTCTTT
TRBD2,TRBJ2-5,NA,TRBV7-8,CASSLAGLAGWGQETQYF,TGTGCCAGCAGCTTAGCCGGACTAGCGGGGTGGGGGCAAGAGACCCAGTACTTC
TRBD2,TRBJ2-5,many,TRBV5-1,CASSYGTSLQETQYF,TGCGCCAGCAGCTATGGGACTAGCCTCCAAGAGACCCAGTACTTC
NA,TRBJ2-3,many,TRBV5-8,CASSLGRGTDTQYF,TGTGCCAGCAGCTTGGGCCGGGGTACAGATACGCAGTATTTT
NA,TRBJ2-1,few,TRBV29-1,CSVGIGPDWDEQFF,TGCAGCGTTGGGATAGGACCCGACTGGGATGAGCAGTTCTTC
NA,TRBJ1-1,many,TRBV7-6,CASSSQSEAFF,TGTGCCAGCAGCTCGCAGAGTGAAGCTTTCTTT
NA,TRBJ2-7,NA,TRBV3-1,CASSQAKYRSYEQYF,TGTGCCAGCAGCCAAGCGAAGTATCGATCCTACGAGCAGTACTTC